This TCR beta chain was sequenced in a study of beta chain features in type 1 diabetes (dated by TCRdb to about 2018). Study-wide context: Mean age, gender distribution, total cell number and subset yield did not differ between patients and healthy donors. Across all samples, 107,917,701 sorted cells were examined, and cell number per subset correlated strongly with RNA yield. In the study, recently diagnosed type 1 diabetes patients and matched healthy donors were compared on the TCRB repertoires of their sorted circulating CD4+ T cell subsets. Regulatory and stem cell-like memory subsets were obtained from only 8 patients and roughly 8 healthy donors, while naive and central memory subsets were obtained from all 30 or so donors.

Points on this clone: Its antigen is unknown. Nothing much larger sits one base from this clone, and base qualities are not available.

All of the isolated RNA was reverse transcribed with the High Capacity cDNA Reverse Transcription Kit, so expressed TCRB transcripts were sequenced. Deep immunoSEQ sequencing was performed on naive, central memory and regulatory T cell samples, with an average of roughly 3.6 million total reads per sample. After sorted cells were lysed in RLT buffer, RNA was extracted with DNase-treated RNeasy Micro or Mini kits, with the choice depending on cell number. To prevent cross-contamination, every cell subset was processed on its own, while patient and healthy donor samples were processed together. TCRB sequences were amplified from cDNA with the immunoSEQ multiplex PCR, producing 87-bp fragments spanning the CDR3 region. Sequencing of the amplicons was done on the Illumina HiSeq platform. Concerning the study's data processing: PCR bias was corrected computationally using synthetic template baselines, and reads within Hamming distance 2 were collapsed, with unmergeable singletons discarded. Reads were aligned against IMGT to assign V, D and J genes, CDR3 length and insertions or deletions at six rearrangement sites. Within each subset, clonotype counts were normalized to sorted cell number, after which true diversity and Gini coefficients were computed with the tcR R package. Repertoire sharing was quantified using the overlap coefficient calculated on TCRB nucleotide sequences. Sourced from immuneACCESS, this table was stored by TCRdb with only in-frame sequences that have V and J called. A share of the clones is absent; for the studies checked, an unresolved V gene accounts for under half, and the remainder has no known explanation. The V and J calls and the clone size are those of that table, but D and trimming were determined from the DNA. The sample contains some 60,000 clones, roughly three fifths of them found a single time. The ten largest make up around 2.2% of the sample.

Overall study results and their limits: A moderate but significant shortening of TCRB CDR3 length was observed in type 1 diabetes patients in all four CD4+ subsets. HLA sub-analyses involved small numbers of individuals, so any influence of HLA type on TCRB rearrangement remained unresolved. PCR might favor shorter templates, but patient and control samples were amplified and corrected together, so any skew would affect both groups equally. Naive, central memory and regulatory TCRB repertoires appeared to be more alike among patients than among healthy donors. Sequencing cDNA rather than genomic DNA could over-represent highly expressing activated cells, although activation and CD3 levels did not differ between groups. Patients with type 1 diabetes made fewer insertions and deleted more nucleotides at VDJ recombination sites, implying thymic rearrangement abnormalities.

A single peripheral blood draw of 95 to 150 mL on average was collected from each donor into heparinised tubes. A BD FACSAria II was used to sort naive, central memory, regulatory and stem cell-like memory CD4+ T cells with a panel that included CD45RO, CCR7, CD25, CD127, CD95 and CD27. All sorted populations exceeded 95% purity. Right away, PBMCs were isolated by Lymphoprep density gradient centrifugation and were stained directly, with no culture step. Samples were stained and sorted in pairs, with one healthy donor and one patient per experiment, so that batch effects were minimized. V was cut back by 4 bases and J by 11 bases, leaving a gap of 14 bases between them. The germline V gene encodes CDR1 DFQATT and CDR2 SNEGSKA (reference sequence). Taken from cysteine to phenylalanine, the CDR3 has 11 residues. Only the CDR3 DNA is retained, 33 bases long and in frame from the first base.

The clonotype originates from a woman younger than 35 in good health. The V gene is TRBV20-1 and the J gene is TRBJ1-1; TRBD1 is perhaps the D gene, given 6 matching bases. Input material: Tregs from blood. According to the study, the label for this sample's cell subset or site signals: regulatory CD4+ T cells. The CDR3 region reads CSATTGSRAFF. The DNA sequence is given as TGCAGTGCTACTACAGGGAGTCGGGCTTTCTTT.